The 12 T cell receptor beta chains reported below all come from one sample, sequenced in a study of identical twins. TCRdb re-analysed the 5' RACE reads in MiXCR, keeping a single row per CDR3 protein. Among a few hundred thousand distinct CDR3 sequences listed, about 9% were seen once. The sample consisted of naive T cells sorted from blood. The receptors originated from a woman in her forties or fifties in good health.

Only a few counts were recorded for this clonotype. The V gene is TRBV29-1, the J gene TRBJ2-1, with D perhaps TRBD2 (5 bases). Germline V gene lookup returns CDR1 SQVTM and CDR2 ANQGSEA. V lost 2 bases, J lost 10 bases, and 9 bases lay in between. This CDR3 is built from 11 residues. Here the CDR3 DNA reads TGCAGCGTTGAACTAGCAGGAGAGCAGTTCTTC. Translation gives CSVELAGEQFF.

The V call is TRBV20-1, the J call TRBJ2-2; D is uncertain. Germline assignment: CDR1 DFQATT and CDR2 SNEGSKA (reference sequence). The V end lost 0 bases, the J end lost 4 bases, and 12 bases lay between the germline ends. CDR3 length: 15 residues. The CDR3 here is CSARDWKGGTGELFF. CDR3 nucleotide sequence: TGCAGTGCTAGAGATTGGAAGGGTGGCACCGGGGAGCTGTTTTTT.

This clonotype has more than one count but fewer than ten. J is TRBJ2-5 and V is TRBV12-3 or TRBV12-4, with TRBD1 matching 8 bases. V shed 1 base, J shed 5 bases, and the junction held 6 bases outside the gene matches. The CDR3 has 15 residues. CDR3 residues: CASSLGTGLSETQYF. In DNA form, the CDR3 reads TGTGCCAGCAGTTTAGGGACAGGGCTATCGGAGACCCAGTACTTC.

The J gene is TRBJ2-3, the V gene TRBV14, with D perhaps assigned TRBD1 or TRBD2 (5 bases each). V lost 3 bases to trimming and J lost 5 bases, with 15 bases between them. CDR3 size: 15 residues. Germline assignment: CDR1 SGHDN and CDR2 FVKESK. In nucleotides, the CDR3 is TGTGCCAGCAGCCAGGGAGTAGTCAGGGAAGATACGCAGTATTTT. Its translation is CASSQGVVREDTQYF. Full variable domain (rest looked up from reference TRBV14 and TRBJ2-3): EAGVTQFPSHSVIEKGQTVTLRCDPISGHDNLYWYRRVMGKEIKFLLHFVKESKQDESGMPNNRFLAERTGGTYSTLKVQPAELEDSGVYFCASSQGVVREDTQYFGPGTRLTVL.

The sample holds a few counts of this clonotype. The J gene is TRBJ2-5, the V gene TRBV25-1; 11 bases match TRBD2. Germline V CDR1 and CDR2: MGHDK, SYGVNS. The CDR3 spans 17 residues. With 6 bases clipped from V and 1 base from J, the junction kept 10 bases outside the gene matches. The chain's CDR3 is CASSFRGLAGGQETQYF. In DNA form, the CDR3 reads TGTGCCAGCAGCTTCAGAGGACTAGCGGGCGGCCAAGAGACCCAGTACTTC.

V gene TRBV5-1 combines with J gene TRBJ2-3; no definite D call. CDR1 is SGHRS and CDR2 is YFSETQ in the germline V gene. The CDR3 has 16 residues. V lost 4 bases, J lost 0 bases, and 15 bases lay in between. In DNA form, the CDR3 reads TGCGCCAGCAGCGTCAACCCCACAGACAGCACAGATACGCAGTATTTT. It specifies CASSVNPTDSTDTQYF.

This clonotype was found many times. The chain couples TRBV29-1 to TRBJ2-2; 9 nucleotides match TRBD2. The junction had 11 bases not matched to a gene; V was cut back by 5 bases and J by 4 bases. The CDR3 is 16 residues long. In germline, CDR1 is SQVTM, CDR2 ANQGSEA. For the CDR3, the DNA is TGCAGCGTTCGAGCCCGCGGGGGGGTGGGCACCGGGGAGCTGTTTTTT. This gives the protein CSVRARGGVGTGELFF.

This clonotype appeared many times. The V and J genes are TRBV5-1 and TRBJ1-1; no clear D. Looked up from germline, CDR1 is SGHRS and CDR2 is YFSETQ. The ends were cut back, 6 bases at V and 0 bases at J, with 33 bases in the middle. The CDR3 consists of 21 residues. The DNA of the CDR3 is TGCGCCAGCACCAATATCCCGGATTTCCCTTGGGGAGGGCCTATGAACACTGAAGCTTTCTTT. Translation gives CASTNIPDFPWGGPMNTEAFF.

This clonotype was counted only a few times. The CDR3 bases are TGTGCCAGCAGCCAAGAGGTAGCGGGACAAGAGACCCAGTACTTC. Protein product: CASSQEVAGQETQYF. V and J are TRBV4-2 and TRBJ2-5, with TRBD2 matching over 8 bases. CDR1 LGHNA and CDR2 YNFKEQ come from the germline V gene. V trimming: 0 bases; J trimming: 2 bases; junction bases outside the gene matches: 2. The CDR3 sequence is 15 residues long.

The chain combines TRBV20-1 with TRBJ1-5; no definite D call. Deletions cut 7 bases from V and 7 bases from J, with 14 bases between. The CDR3 covers 12 residues. CDR1 and CDR2 (germline): DFQATT, SNEGSKA (reference sequence). The CDR3 DNA follows: TGCAGTGTAGGGAGGGTCGAACAGCCCCAGCATTTT. Translation: CSVGRVEQPQHF.

V gene TRBV5-1 combines with J gene TRBJ2-1; 10 nucleotides match TRBD2. There are 15 residues in the CDR3. V was clipped by 0 bases and J by 9 bases; unmatched bases: 6. From germline, CDR1 is SGHRS and CDR2 YFSETQ. The CDR3 spells CASSLGDSGRSEQFF. The CDR3 region has the DNA TGCGCCAGCAGCTTGGGTGATAGCGGGAGGAGTGAGCAGTTCTTC.

In regard to this clonotype: A read error may be the cause here, since a much bigger clone is one base away. This is likely a read error, given that the CDR3 carries no conserved phenylalanine or tryptophan at its end. The chain combines TRBV24-1 with TRBJ2-1; D is unclear. The CDR3 length is 12 residues. Germline V gene data show CDR1 as KGHDR and CDR2 as SFDVKD. Trimming took off 2 bases at V and 7 bases at J, with 5 bases between the two ends. CDR3 nucleotide sequence: TGTGCCACCAGTGATTCTGCGAATGAGCAGTTCTTG. Protein product: CATSDSANEQFL.